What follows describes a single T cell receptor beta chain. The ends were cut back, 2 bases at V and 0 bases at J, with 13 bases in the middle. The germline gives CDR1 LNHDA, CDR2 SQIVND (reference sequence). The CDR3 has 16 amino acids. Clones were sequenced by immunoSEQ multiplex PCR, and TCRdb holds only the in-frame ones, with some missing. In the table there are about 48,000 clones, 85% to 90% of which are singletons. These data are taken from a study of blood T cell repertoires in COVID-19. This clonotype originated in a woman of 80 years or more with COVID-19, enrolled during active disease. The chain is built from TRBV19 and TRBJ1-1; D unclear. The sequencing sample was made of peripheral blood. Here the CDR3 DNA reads TGTGCCAGTAGTATATCCCTCGGGGTGATGAACACTGAAGCTTTCTTT. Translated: CASSISLGVMNTEAFF.